Below, one T cell receptor (beta chain) is given with its context. Trimming removed 0 bases from V and 1 base from J; junction bases left unmatched: 3. Germline-derived CDR1 and CDR2 are SGHRS and YFSETQ. The CDR3 contains 15 residues. Primers for the PCR totalled 60 Vbeta and 13 Jbeta. As processed by the authors: In a later analysis, around 10 million of 60 million to 80 million unique beta chains occurred in at least two donors. Method: immunoSEQ multiplex PCR; TCRdb's copy keeps in-frame clones and lacks some. V and J calls and clone size are copied from that table; D and trimming were computed from the DNA. The table lists some 60,000 clones, roughly 83% of them singletons. Healthy bone marrow donors formed the donor group. This entry comes from a study of cytomegalovirus exposure and HLA in healthy donors. Study-wide context: Membership in the Caucasian-associated ancestry cluster was found for around 81% of a few hundred genotyped donors.

This clonotype was sampled from a human donor in good health. The genes are TRBV5-1 and TRBJ2-7; the match to TRBD2 covers 8 bases. Material for sequencing was PBMCs. The CDR3 spells CASSLDTSGSYEQYF. CDR3 DNA sequence: TGCGCCAGCAGCTTGGATACTAGCGGATCCTACGAGCAGTACTTC.